These 26 T cell receptor beta chains were sequenced from one sample in a study of post-analysis software for immune sequencing data (dated by TCRdb to between 2015 and 2016). Findings and caveats that apply to the study as a whole: Significantly higher frequencies in patients than in controls were found for roughly 5 TRBV segments, including TRBV5-6, TRBV5-1 and TRBV20-1.

The protocol used for the library was PCR. The sequencer was an Illumina HiSeq 2500. To reduce PCR and sequencing biases, unique molecular identifiers were built into the TCR beta cDNA libraries. TCRdb reran the public reads through fastp at Q25 and MiXCR, keeping productive beta chains. Entries are consolidated by CDR3 protein sequence, retaining the most common genes and DNA. The sample table contains 750,000 to 950,000 distinct CDR3 sequences; only one count was recorded for about 57% of them. In total, the top ten clones hold approximately 4.5% of the sample. Antigens of these TCRs are unknown. Material for sequencing was blood. The source of these receptors is a girl between 10 and 17 years old with multiple sclerosis.

There are a few counts of this clonotype. The chain uses TRBV10-3 and TRBJ1-2; 7 nucleotides line up with TRBD1. This CDR3 contains 12 residues. CDR1 ENHRY and CDR2 SYGVKD come from the germline V gene. J was trimmed by 5 bases and V by 10 bases; bases with no gene match: 7. CDR3 sequence reads: CATQDRKYGYTF. The CDR3 DNA reads as TGTGCCACCCAGGACAGGAAGTATGGCTACACCTTC.

The genes are TRBV12-3 or TRBV12-4 and TRBJ2-3; D gene unclear. The CDR3 covers 14 residues. The V and J ends lost 6 bases and 0 bases respectively, with 10 bases between them. The CDR3 DNA sequence: TGTGCCAGCAGCAATACCGGGAGCACAGATACGCAGTATTTT. Its translation: CASSNTGSTDTQYF.

The rearrangement links TRBV12-3 or TRBV12-4 to TRBJ2-7; 7 positions match TRBD1. The CDR3 extends over 17 amino acids. V dropped 0 bases and J dropped 3; count of bases not matched to a gene: 11. CDR3 residues: CASSLARTGNAYYEQYF. The CDR3 nucleotides are TGTGCCAGCAGTTTAGCGAGGACAGGAAATGCCTACTACGAGCAGTACTTC.

This clonotype occurred a few times. The chain combines TRBV29-1 with TRBJ2-7, with 10 bases fitting TRBD1. The V gene end was trimmed by 2 bases and the J gene end by 7 bases; junction bases not matched to a gene: 8. CDR1 and CDR2 (germline): SQVTM, ANQGSEA. The CDR3 covers 14 residues. The CDR3 DNA is TGCAGCGTTGAACGATTAGACAGGGGGCCTGAGCAGTACTTC. Amino acid sequence: CSVERLDRGPEQYF.

This clonotype appeared once. The V call is TRBV18, the J call TRBJ1-2; D unclear. The V gene's germline CDR1 is KGHSH and CDR2 LQKENI. CDR3 length: 12 amino acids. Trimming removed 5 bases from V and 7 bases from J, with 11 bases in between. CDR3 DNA: TGTGCCAGCTCATTCAAGCCAGGTGGCTACACCTTC. It translates to CASSFKPGGYTF.

V and J are TRBV29-1 and TRBJ2-1; 10 nucleotides agree with TRBD2. V shed 6 bases and J 4 bases; nucleotides not matched to a gene: 12. The CDR3 is 16 amino acids. Germline-derived CDR1 and CDR2 are SQVTM and ANQGSEA. Here the CDR3 reads CSVSRVLAGMYNEQFF. The CDR3 DNA reads TGCAGCGTGTCCCGGGTACTAGCGGGAATGTACAATGAGCAGTTCTTC.

The chain links TRBV5-1 to TRBJ2-1; 9 bases fit TRBD1. Germline trimming cut 0 bases from V and 4 bases from J; bases unmatched to any gene: 23. Germline lookup yields CDR1 SGHRS and CDR2 YFSETQ. CDR3 size: 22 residues. As DNA, the CDR3 is TGCGCCAGCAGCTTGGGGACAGGGGCTGTGGACCCCTGGACAATTGGGTACAATGAGCAGTTCTTC. Translation: CASSLGTGAVDPWTIGYNEQFF.

V and J are TRBV27 and TRBJ2-5, with TRBD1 as a possible D gene (6 bases). Trimming cost V 8 bases and J 0 bases, with 13 bases left between them. In germline, CDR1 is MNHEY, CDR2 SMNVEV (reference sequence). The CDR3 spans 14 residues. The CDR3 is CASGPWDNQETQYF. Here the CDR3 DNA reads TGTGCCAGCGGGCCCTGGGACAACCAAGAGACCCAGTACTTC.

The genes are TRBV5-6 and TRBJ1-1; the D gene is possibly TRBD1 (5 bases). V lost 0 bases to trimming and J lost 5 bases, with 11 bases between them. This CDR3 is built from 14 residues. Germline V gives CDR1 SGHDT, CDR2 YYEEEE. In DNA, the CDR3 is TGTGCCAGCAGCTTGGGGGGGATTGAGACTGAAGCTTTCTTT. This gives the protein CASSLGGIETEAFF.

This clonotype was seen more than once but under ten times. This chain joins TRBV10-3 and TRBJ1-6, with 8 nucleotides matching TRBD1. CDR3 length: 14 amino acids. V lost 5 bases to trimming and J lost 9 bases; unmatched junction nucleotides: 6. CDR1 and CDR2 from the germline V gene are ENHRY and SYGVKD. The CDR3 region has the DNA TGTGCCATCAGTCCCGGACAGGGAAGTTCACCCCTCCACTTT. It codes for CAISPGQGSSPLHF.

This chain connects TRBV9 to TRBJ2-6; D remains ambiguous. Trimming cost V 3 bases and J 2 bases, with 9 bases left between them. The CDR3 covers 15 residues. Looked up from germline, CDR1 is SGDLS and CDR2 is YYNGEE. The CDR3 sequence is CASSAFRTGANVLTF. The CDR3 DNA is TGTGCCAGCAGCGCATTCAGAACTGGGGCCAACGTCCTGACTTTC.

This clonotype was counted only a few times. This chain connects TRBV7-9 to TRBJ1-2; no clear D gene. Germline CDR1 and CDR2: SEHNR and FQNEAQ (reference sequence). This CDR3 comprises 15 residues. V lost 5 bases to trimming and J lost 2 bases, with 15 bases between them. The CDR3 region is CASSPVWPLNYGYTF. The DNA for the CDR3 is TGTGCCAGCAGCCCCGTTTGGCCCCTAAACTATGGCTACACCTTC.

CDR3 DNA sequence: TGTGCCAGCTCACCAACCGTCGGCACTAGCGCGCGGCGCACAGATACGCAGTATTTT. As protein: CASSPTVGTSARRTDTQYF. The J gene is TRBJ2-3, the V gene TRBV18, with 7 positions matching TRBD2. J was trimmed by 1 base and V by 2 bases; bases with no gene match: 15. Looked up from germline, CDR1 is KGHSH and CDR2 is LQKENI. This CDR3 has 19 residues. The full variable domain, in which reference TRBV18 and TRBJ2-3 provide the parts outside the CDR3, is NAGVMQNPRHLVRRRGQEARLRCSPMKGHSHVYWYRQLPEEGLKFMVYLQKENIIDESGMPKERFSAEFPKEGPSILRIQQVVRGDSAAYFCASSPTVGTSARRTDTQYFGPGTRLTVL.

V and J are TRBV6-1 and TRBJ2-3; the D call may be TRBD1 or TRBD2 (6 bases each). The CDR3 runs 14 residues. The V gene lost 8 bases and the J gene lost 2 bases, with 14 bases spanning the gap. CDR1 and CDR2 (germline): MNHNS, SASEGT. The CDR3 nucleotides are TGTGCCAGCTGCCTTAGGGGGGACACAGATACGCAGTATTTT. Protein product: CASCLRGDTDTQYF.

The V gene is TRBV27, the J gene TRBJ1-5; perhaps TRBD1 as D (5 bases). Germline CDR1 MNHEY, CDR2 SMNVEV (reference sequence). V was cut by 6 bases and J by 3 bases, with 15 bases left in between. The CDR3 is 15 amino acids. Here the CDR3 reads CASSPGLGPNQPQHF. DNA for the CDR3: TGTGCCAGCAGCCCCGGACTGGGGCCCAATCAGCCCCAGCATTTT.

In the case of this clonotype: A junction end diverges from the germline sequence, so it may reflect a read error. The rearrangement links TRBV5-1 to TRBJ2-1, with TRBD2 matching 9 bases. CDR3 length equals 16 residues. The germline gives CDR1 SGHRS, CDR2 YFSETQ. CDR3 region: CASSLAGLAAYNGQFF. For the CDR3, the DNA is TGCGCCAGCAGCTTGGCGGGACTAGCCGCCTACAATGGGCAGTTCTTC.

V usage is TRBV20-1 and J usage is TRBJ2-7; D possibly corresponds to TRBD2 (6 bases). The CDR3 covers 15 residues. Trimming shortened V by 2 bases and J by 0 bases, and 14 bases separated the two germline ends. Per germline, CDR1 DFQATT and CDR2 SNEGSKA (reference sequence). CDR3: CSARYLRGSSYEQYF. The CDR3, as DNA: TGCAGTGCTAGATACTTGCGGGGCAGCTCCTACGAGCAGTACTTC.

The CDR3 DNA is TGTGCCAGCAGCCAACACCGGAGCCGGTGGACAGATACGCAGTATTTT. The encoded protein is CASSQHRSRWTDTQYF. This rearrangement joins TRBV3-1 to TRBJ2-3; unclear D gene. Germline-derived CDR1 and CDR2 are LGHDT and YNNKEL (reference sequence). Trimming pared 2 bases from V and 3 bases from J, leaving 15 bases between. The CDR3 extends over 16 amino acids.

This chain uses TRBV20-1 with TRBJ2-1; 14 bases are a match to TRBD2. Per germline, CDR1 DFQATT and CDR2 SNEGSKA (reference sequence). J was trimmed by 6 bases and V by 3 bases; bases with no gene match: 7. The CDR3 consists of 16 residues. The CDR3 coding sequence is TGCAGTGCTAGTGGACTAGCGGGAGGCCGGGGCAATGAGCAGTTCTTC. This codes for CSASGLAGGRGNEQFF.

The chain is built from TRBV3-1 and TRBJ2-5; D unresolved. The V end was cut by 0 bases, the J end by 3 bases, with 11 bases between. CDR3 size: 15 residues. Germline assignment: CDR1 LGHDT and CDR2 YNNKEL (reference sequence). The CDR3 nucleotides read TGTGCCAGCAGCCAAGATGTTCAGGCAGAAGAGACCCAGTACTTC. Translation gives CASSQDVQAEETQYF.

In this sample, this clonotype turned up a few times. The rearrangement joins TRBV14 to TRBJ2-7, with D maybe TRBD2 (5 bases). V lost 1 base to trimming and J lost 4 bases, with 14 bases between them. Germline loops: CDR1 SGHDN, CDR2 FVKESK. The CDR3 runs 15 residues. The CDR3 DNA follows: TGTGCCAGCAGCCAAGCGGACCGGGGTTGGTACGAGCAGTACTTC. Amino acid sequence: CASSQADRGWYEQYF.

As for this clonotype: The junction departs from the called germline gene at one end, perhaps through a read error. The chain carries TRBV15 and TRBJ1-2, with TRBD1 matching 8 bases. Looked up from germline, CDR1 is LNHNV and CDR2 is YYDKDF (reference sequence). The CDR3 extends over 15 amino acids. CDR3 nucleotide sequence: TGTGCCACCAGTAGAGGACAGGGTGAGAACTATGGCTACACCTTC. Translated: CATSRGQGENYGYTF.

The J gene is TRBJ2-3, the V gene TRBV7-8; 10 bases align to TRBD1. The CDR3 extends over 18 amino acids. The germline gives CDR1 SGHVS, CDR2 FQNEAQ. V lost 4 bases to trimming and J lost 5 bases; unmatched junction nucleotides: 15. In DNA form, the CDR3 reads TGTGCCAGCAGCTCATTCACCGGGACAGGGGCCGGAGGAGATACGCAGTATTTT. This codes for CASSSFTGTGAGGDTQYF.

This chain joins TRBV20-1 and TRBJ2-3; unclear D gene. Deletions cut 4 bases from V and 1 base from J, with 12 bases between. The CDR3 runs to 14 residues. Germline V gene data show CDR1 as DFQATT and CDR2 as SNEGSKA (reference sequence). The DNA for the CDR3 is TGCAGTGCTAAGCACTATCCACGCACAGATACGCAGTATTTT. Translation gives CSAKHYPRTDTQYF.

The genes are TRBV7-2 and TRBJ2-5, with D possibly matching TRBD2 (5 bases). The CDR3 runs 15 residues. Trimming took 2 bases from V and 4 from J, leaving 14 bases between them. The germline CDR1 and CDR2 sequences are SGHTA and FQGNSA. The CDR3 DNA sequence: TGTGCCAGCAGCTTATGGCGGGCCGGCGGAGAGACCCAGTACTTC. The encoded protein is CASSLWRAGGETQYF. Together with reference TRBV7-2 and TRBJ2-5, the CDR3 gives the full variable domain: GAGVSQSPSNKVTEKGKDVELRCDPISGHTALYWYRQSLGQGLEFLIYFQGNSAPDKSGLPSDRFSAERTGGSVSTLTIQRTQQEDSAVYLCASSLWRAGGETQYFGPGTRLLVL.

The V call is TRBV2, the J call TRBJ2-5; no reliable D call. CDR1 is SNHLY and CDR2 is FYNNEI in the germline V gene. The V end lost 6 bases, the J end lost 5 bases, and 13 bases lay between the germline ends. CDR3 size: 13 residues. The CDR3 nucleotides read TGTGCCAGCAGGGAACAAGGGTATGAGACCCAGTACTTC. It translates to CASREQGYETQYF.